These 14 T cell receptor beta chains share one sample of origin, sequenced in a study of shared clonotypes between healthy human individuals. Only in-frame clones appear in the TCRdb table, and some are missing; sequencing was by immunoSEQ multiplex PCR. The profile shows a few million clones, around nine tenths of them singletons. The sequencing sample was made of naive CD4+ T cells sorted from blood. As to subset: CD45RA+ positively selected. The receptor set was obtained from a man in his late teens or twenties in good health.

The CDR3 sequence is CASSLLGGGISPLHF. CDR3 nucleotides: TGCGCCAGCAGCCTACTAGGGGGGGGGATTTCACCCCTCCACTTT. The gene calls are TRBV4-1 and TRBJ1-6; perhaps TRBD1 as D (6 bases). Germline lookup yields CDR1 MGHRA and CDR2 YSYEKL. V lost 4 bases, J lost 9 bases, and 16 bases lay in between. The CDR3 spans 15 residues.

This clone turned up a few times. Other DNA sequences within the sample encode an identical CDR3. The chain carries TRBV30 and TRBJ1-1; tentative D call: TRBD1 (6 bases). The CDR3 loop spans 12 amino acids. The ends were cut back, 3 bases at V and 2 bases at J, with 7 bases in the middle. Per germline, CDR1 GTSNPN and CDR2 SVGIG (reference sequence). The CDR3 region is CAWRQGNTEAFF. The CDR3 bases are TGTGCCTGGAGACAGGGAAACACTGAAGCTTTCTTT.

V usage is TRBV10-2 and J usage is TRBJ2-3, with 13 bases identical to TRBD2. Germline loops: CDR1 WSHSY, CDR2 SAAADI. V shed 6 bases, J shed 2 bases, and the junction held 5 bases outside the gene matches. The CDR3 spans 16 residues. In nucleotides, the CDR3 is TGCGCCAGCAGGCAGACTAGCGGGAGGCTCACAGATACGCAGTATTTT. Translated: CASRQTSGRLTDTQYF.

This chain joins TRBV19 and TRBJ1-1; weak D call: TRBD1 (5 bases). Germline V CDR1 and CDR2: LNHDA, SQIVND (reference sequence). V gave up 8 bases and J gave up 2 bases, with 15 bases separating them. The CDR3 totals 14 residues. CDR3 DNA: TGTGCCAGTTCCTGGACAACAGCCAACACTGAAGCTTTCTTT. It encodes CASSWTTANTEAFF.

With regard to this clone: Within the sample, other DNA sequences also encode this same CDR3. The rearrangement uses TRBV11-2 and TRBJ2-7, with 10 bases aligning to TRBD2. V dropped 0 bases and J dropped 2; count of bases not matched to a gene: 1. The CDR3 has 15 residues. The germline CDR1 and CDR2 sequences are SGHAT and FQNNGV. CDR3 region: CASSLELAGAYEQYF. Here the CDR3 DNA reads TGTGCCAGCAGCTTAGAGCTAGCGGGAGCCTACGAGCAGTACTTC.

The genes are TRBV7-9 and TRBJ2-7; D ambiguous. The V gene lost 4 bases and the J gene lost 3 bases, with 10 bases spanning the gap. Per the germline V gene, CDR1 is SEHNR and CDR2 is FQNEAQ (reference sequence). The CDR3 is 13 residues long. The CDR3 loop reads CASSYSQVYEQYF. The CDR3 DNA is TGTGCCAGCAGCTACTCACAAGTCTACGAGCAGTACTTC.

The genes are TRBV6-1 and TRBJ2-7; tentatively, D is TRBD2 (5 bases). Germline lookup yields CDR1 MNHNS and CDR2 SASEGT. This CDR3 is 14 amino acids long. Trimming pared 5 bases from V and 6 bases from J, leaving 17 bases between. The CDR3 nucleotides are TGTGCCAGCAGTTCCCAAGGGAGTCTCGGCGAGCAGTACTTC. Translation gives CASSSQGSLGEQYF.

The table lists this clone with a count of one. The chain employs TRBV27 and TRBJ2-7; no firm D call. The V and J ends lost 7 bases and 3 bases respectively, with 13 bases between them. The germline V gene encodes CDR1 MNHEY and CDR2 SMNVEV (reference sequence). The CDR3 sequence is 13 residues long. CDR3 residues: CASKRPDLYEQYF. The CDR3 region has the DNA TGTGCCAGCAAACGACCGGATCTCTACGAGCAGTACTTC.

The chain combines TRBV5-1 with TRBJ2-5, with 11 positions matching TRBD2. V lost 3 bases and J lost 3; bases outside the gene matches: 13. This CDR3 has 18 amino acids. The V gene's germline CDR1 is SGHRS and CDR2 YFSETQ. DNA for the CDR3: TGCGCCAGCAGCTCCGGTTATACTAGCGGGAGAAGGAAAGAGACCCAGTACTTC. This codes for CASSSGYTSGRRKETQYF.

This chain joins TRBV2 and TRBJ2-3; no reliable D call. This CDR3 contains 12 residues. V shed 8 bases and J shed 4 bases, with 10 bases lying between them. Per germline, CDR1 SNHLY and CDR2 FYNNEI. CDR3 amino acids: CASGFSPDTQYF. The DNA for the CDR3 is TGTGCCAGCGGATTCTCTCCAGATACGCAGTATTTT.

The chain has TRBV7-9 and TRBJ1-4, with D uncertain. V was clipped by 1 base and J by 0 bases, with 15 bases between them. This CDR3 region has 18 residues. Germline loops: CDR1 SEHNR, CDR2 FQNEAQ (reference sequence). The CDR3 DNA reads TGTGCCAGCAGCTTAGATATTTCAGGTTCCTCAACTAATGAAAAACTGTTTTTT. This translates into CASSLDISGSSTNEKLFF.

The J gene is TRBJ1-2, the V gene TRBV7-9, with D possibly matching TRBD1 (6 bases). The germline V gene has CDR1 SEHNR and CDR2 FQNEAQ (reference sequence). V shed 5 bases and J shed 4 bases, with 17 bases lying between them. This CDR3 has 15 amino acids. The CDR3 region is CASSQEGGKGYGYTF. The CDR3 coding sequence is TGTGCCAGCAGCCAAGAGGGGGGGAAAGGCTATGGCTACACCTTC.

Points on this clone: Other DNA sequences in this sample translate to the same CDR3. This chain connects TRBV7-9 to TRBJ1-2; no clear D gene. This CDR3 has 13 residues. Germline V CDR1 and CDR2: SEHNR, FQNEAQ (reference sequence). Trimming stripped 3 bases from V and 7 bases from J, with 12 bases between. For the CDR3, the DNA is TGTGCCAGCAGCTTGGGTGAGGCGGGTGGCTACACCTTC. Translated: CASSLGEAGGYTF.

DNA for the CDR3: TGTGCCAGCAGTTTAGGGACAATAATATACTTC. It specifies CASSLGTIIYF. The chain carries TRBV27 and TRBJ2-7; D might be TRBD1 (6 bases). V was shortened by 2 bases and J by 13 bases, with 12 bases between the two germline ends. CDR1 is MNHEY and CDR2 is SMNVEV in the germline V gene (reference sequence). The CDR3 sequence is 11 residues long.